What follows is one T cell receptor (beta chain) and its context. This entry comes from a study of blood T cell repertoires in COVID-19. Study-wide background: Samples of COVID-19 (acute and convalescent) were obtained from the United States, Italy and Spain. The analysed material was cDNA or gDNA that came from T cells, B-cell-depleted T cells, or PBMCs.

Germline V gene data show CDR1 as MNHEY and CDR2 as SMNVEV (reference sequence). CDR3 length equals 13 residues. Trimming took off 1 base at V and 1 base at J, with 5 bases between the two ends. Original methodology: It was from reference gene primer amplification that nucleated cell counts were estimated. Measured with immunoSEQ multiplex PCR; TCRdb has only the in-frame clones, and not every one. V and J calls and clone size are those listed in that table; D and trimming were worked out from the DNA. The sample contains hundreds of thousands of clones, around 90% of which appear only once. This TCR was recovered from a woman younger than 35 with acute or convalescent COVID-19. Material for sequencing was peripheral blood. The chain couples TRBV27 to TRBJ2-7, with D unclear. For the CDR3, the DNA is TGTGCCAGCAGTTTATTCGGTTCCTACGAGCAGTACTTC. Its protein product is CASSLFGSYEQYF.